Listed here are 30 T cell receptor beta chains from one sample, sequenced in a study of technical replicates of blood from several donors. Sequencing used immunoSEQ multiplex PCR; TCRdb keeps in-frame clones, though not all of them. This sample has 75,000 to 95,000 clones, with around 90% found just once. Input material: T cells isolated from PBMCs. These receptors were taken from a human donor in good health.

CDR3 in amino acids: CASSIAWADNEQFF. The CDR3 DNA reads as TGCGCCAGCAGCATAGCGTGGGCAGACAATGAGCAGTTCTTC. The chain carries TRBV5-1 and TRBJ2-1; D might be TRBD2 (5 bases). The germline V gene encodes CDR1 SGHRS and CDR2 YFSETQ. The CDR3 is 14 amino acids. Trimming cost V 4 bases and J 5 bases, with 13 bases left between them.

The chain links TRBV6-1 to TRBJ2-2; perhaps TRBD2 as D (5 bases). Deletions cut 3 bases from V and 0 bases from J, with 11 bases between. The CDR3 loop spans 16 amino acids. Germline assignment: CDR1 MNHNS and CDR2 SASEGT. The CDR3 protein is CASSEGAFANTGELFF. The CDR3 DNA sequence: TGTGCCAGCAGTGAGGGAGCTTTCGCGAACACCGGGGAGCTGTTTTTT.

The chain combines TRBV5-1 with TRBJ1-1; possibly TRBD1 for D (5 bases). Trimming removed 4 bases from V and 2 bases from J, with 9 bases in between. Germline V gene lookup returns CDR1 SGHRS and CDR2 YFSETQ. This CDR3 spans 13 amino acids. CDR3 in DNA: TGCGCCAGCAGCCCCCAGGGAAACACTGAAGCTTTCTTT. This sequence encodes CASSPQGNTEAFF. Combining the CDR3 with reference TRBV5-1 and TRBJ1-1 gives the whole variable domain KAGVTQTPRYLIKTRGQQVTLSCSPISGHRSVSWYQQTPGQGLQFLFEYFSETQRNKGNFPGRFSGRQFSNSRSEMNVSTLELGDSALYLCASSPQGNTEAFFGQGTRLTVV.

This chain joins TRBV2 and TRBJ2-4; 9 bases are a match to TRBD1. CDR1 is SNHLY, CDR2 FYNNEI, per germline. V lost 8 bases, J lost 1 base, and 15 bases stayed unmatched. The CDR3 is 18 residues long. The CDR3 nucleotides are TGTGCCAGCGGCCAGGACAGGGGTTCTCCCTTGGCCAAAAACATTCAGTACTTC. Translation: CASGQDRGSPLAKNIQYF.

The chain recombines TRBV5-1 with TRBJ2-5, with 11 bases identical to TRBD1. The germline V gene encodes CDR1 SGHRS and CDR2 YFSETQ. The V gene end was trimmed by 3 bases and the J gene end by 5 bases; junction bases not matched to a gene: 3. The length of the CDR3 is 14 residues. CDR3 DNA: TGCGCCAGCAGCTCCGGGACAGGGGGGGAGACCCAGTACTTC. Translating gives CASSSGTGGETQYF.

This sequence joins TRBV28 and TRBJ1-1; tentatively, D is TRBD1 (5 bases). Trimming took 3 bases from V and 10 from J, leaving 9 bases between them. The CDR3 has 11 amino acids. Germline CDR1 reads MDHEN; CDR2 reads SYDVKM. In DNA, the CDR3 is TGTGCCAGCAGTTTTCGTCAGGGAGCTTTCTTT. Translating gives CASSFRQGAFF.

A note on this clone: Other DNA sequences in this sample translate to the same CDR3. The genes are TRBV5-1 and TRBJ2-1, with TRBD2 as a possible D gene (5 bases). Germline CDR1 is SGHRS and CDR2 is YFSETQ. The CDR3 spans 12 residues. The V end was cut by 0 bases, the J end by 7 bases, with 5 bases between. CDR3 in DNA: TGCGCCAGCAGCTTGGGAGGGAATGAGCAGTTCTTC. It translates to CASSLGGNEQFF.

The chain has TRBV28 and TRBJ1-4, with 8 bases identical to TRBD1. CDR3 size: 14 residues. With 5 bases clipped from V and 5 bases from J, the junction kept 4 bases outside the gene matches. CDR1 and CDR2 from the germline V gene are MDHEN and SYDVKM. The CDR3 DNA follows: TGTGCCAGCAGTCGGGACAGGAGAAATGAAAAACTGTTTTTT. It yields the protein CASSRDRRNEKLFF.

The DNA for the CDR3 is TGTGCCAGCAGCTTAGAGGGAAGGGGTGGAAAAGCTTTCTTT. This codes for CASSLEGRGGKAFF. The rearrangement joins TRBV11-2 to TRBJ1-1, with D perhaps TRBD1 (5 bases). Germline loops: CDR1 SGHAT, CDR2 FQNNGV. The CDR3 totals 14 residues. V was shortened by 0 bases and J by 9 bases, with 14 bases between the two germline ends.

The chain combines TRBV5-4 with TRBJ2-7; TRBD1 agrees at 9 bases. Germline CDR1 and CDR2: SGHNT and YYREEE (reference sequence). V lost 4 bases to trimming and J lost 3 bases; unmatched junction nucleotides: 5. This CDR3 is 14 amino acids long. The CDR3 protein is CASSPGTGSYEQYF. CDR3 nucleotide sequence: TGTGCCAGCAGCCCAGGGACAGGGAGCTACGAGCAGTACTTC.

The chain carries TRBV12-5 and TRBJ2-7; D is uncertain. CDR1 and CDR2 from the germline V gene are LGHNT and FRNRAP. CDR3 length equals 16 residues. Trimming took 1 base from V and 7 from J, leaving 20 bases between them. This CDR3 is CASGLGWVAASIEQYF. CDR3 sequence (DNA): TGTGCTAGTGGTTTGGGCTGGGTCGCGGCTAGTATAGAGCAGTACTTC.

The chain recombines TRBV10-3 with TRBJ2-3; perhaps TRBD2 as D (6 bases). Trimming cost V 0 bases and J 3 bases, with 16 bases left between them. Germline lookup yields CDR1 ENHRY and CDR2 SYGVKD. The CDR3 contains 17 residues. This CDR3 is CAISESMSGSPTDTQYF. The CDR3 DNA reads TGTGCCATCAGTGAGTCGATGAGCGGGTCGCCAACAGATACGCAGTATTTT.

The chain is built from TRBV5-6 and TRBJ2-1; 7 bases are shared with TRBD1. The CDR3 sequence is 12 residues long. With V trimmed by 4 bases and J by 9 bases, 4 bases remained unmatched. The germline CDR1 and CDR2 sequences are SGHDT and YYEEEE. The CDR3 is CASSPGGAEQFF. DNA of the CDR3: TGTGCCAGCAGCCCAGGGGGAGCTGAGCAGTTCTTC.

The chain has TRBV5-1 and TRBJ2-7; 7 positions agree with TRBD2. This CDR3 spans 15 amino acids. Trimming at V came to 3 bases and at J to 3 bases, leaving 9 bases not matched to a gene. Germline values: CDR1 SGHRS, CDR2 YFSETQ. Here the CDR3 reads CASSSSGSRGYEQYF. The CDR3 region has the DNA TGCGCCAGCAGCTCTAGCGGATCTAGAGGCTACGAGCAGTACTTC.

The chain joins TRBV27 to TRBJ2-5, with D perhaps TRBD1 (6 bases). V dropped 5 bases and J dropped 1 base, with 17 bases sitting between them. Looked up from germline, CDR1 is MNHEY and CDR2 is SMNVEV (reference sequence). The CDR3 extends over 16 amino acids. The CDR3 sequence: CASSPAPGQSQETQYF. The CDR3 nucleotides are TGTGCCAGCAGTCCCGCCCCAGGACAGTCCCAAGAGACCCAGTACTTC.

This clone has only one observation. The J gene is TRBJ2-1, the V gene TRBV15, with 7 bases matching TRBD2. The CDR3 contains 13 residues. J gave up 15 bases and V 1 base, and 9 bases lay outside the gene matches. The germline CDR1 and CDR2 sequences are LNHNV and YYDKDF (reference sequence). The CDR3 region has the DNA TGTGCCACCAGCAGAGCCCTGACTAGCCGACCGTTCTTC. Amino acids: CATSRALTSRPFF.

The rearrangement uses TRBV7-8 and TRBJ1-5, with D tentatively TRBD1 (5 bases). There are 17 residues in the CDR3. Germline V gives CDR1 SGHVS, CDR2 FQNEAQ. V lost 2 bases and J 5 bases, leaving 19 bases between the germline ends. The CDR3 protein is CASSLYSTRGSHQPQHF. The CDR3 DNA reads as TGTGCCAGCAGCTTATACAGTACCCGGGGGTCCCATCAGCCCCAGCATTTT.

The J gene is TRBJ1-6, the V gene TRBV6-6, with D tentatively TRBD1 (6 bases). This CDR3 has 15 amino acids. Deletions cut 2 bases from V and 6 bases from J, with 11 bases between. Germline lookup yields CDR1 MNHNY and CDR2 SVGAGI (reference sequence). CDR3 in DNA: TGTGCCAGCAGTTACGGGGGGGCTGGTAATTCACCCCTCCACTTT. This gives the protein CASSYGGAGNSPLHF.

Concerning this clone: One end of the junction does not line up with germline, which may come from a read error. This rearrangement joins TRBV7-7 to TRBJ2-1; D may be TRBD1 (6 bases). CDR1 and CDR2 (germline): SSHAT, FNYEAQ (reference sequence). CDR3 length: 13 amino acids. The CDR3 protein is CASSSTYRDVQFF. The CDR3 DNA is TGTGCTAGCAGCTCCACATACAGGGACGTGCAGTTCTTC.

The rearrangement links TRBV7-2 to TRBJ2-5; TRBD2 matches 7 bases. The germline V gene encodes CDR1 SGHTA and CDR2 FQGNSA. The V gene end was trimmed by 5 bases and the J gene end by 3 bases; junction bases not matched to a gene: 9. The CDR3 spans 15 residues. The CDR3 region is CASSRREGREETQYF. The CDR3 coding sequence is TGTGCCAGCAGCAGAAGGGAGGGGAGGGAAGAGACCCAGTACTTC.

The V call is TRBV5-1, the J call TRBJ2-5; 12 positions agree with TRBD1. V lost 0 bases to trimming and J lost 6 bases; unmatched junction nucleotides: 3. The CDR3 sequence is 15 residues long. The germline V gene encodes CDR1 SGHRS and CDR2 YFSETQ. The CDR3 sequence is CASSLEGQGAKTQYF. The CDR3 nucleotides read TGCGCCAGCAGCTTGGAGGGACAGGGGGCCAAGACCCAGTACTTC.

The chain joins TRBV6-1 to TRBJ1-1; no reliable D call. V lost 1 base to trimming and J lost 4 bases, with 4 bases between them. The germline CDR1 and CDR2 sequences are MNHNS and SASEGT. This CDR3 region has 12 residues. The CDR3 sequence is CASSEGATEAFF. DNA of the CDR3: TGTGCCAGCAGTGAAGGGGCCACTGAAGCTTTCTTT.

The chain employs TRBV25-1 and TRBJ2-3; D ambiguous. Germline V lookup: CDR1 MGHDK, CDR2 SYGVNS. V dropped 3 bases and J dropped 2 bases, with 9 bases sitting between them. This CDR3 spans 14 amino acids. The CDR3 sequence is CASSDPLHTDTQYF. DNA of the CDR3: TGTGCCAGCAGTGACCCTTTACACACAGATACGCAGTATTTT.

This rearrangement joins TRBV13 to TRBJ2-5, with a possible D match to TRBD2 (6 bases). Trimming removed 5 bases at V and 5 bases at J, with 12 bases between. Germline assignment: CDR1 PRHDT and CDR2 FYEKMQ (reference sequence). The CDR3 is made up of 13 amino acids. The CDR3 reads CASSLPGVETQYF. CDR3 nucleotides: TGTGCCAGCAGCCTCCCGGGGGTGGAGACCCAGTACTTC. The whole variable domain, remainder taken from reference TRBV13 and TRBJ2-5, is AAGVIQSPRHLIKEKRETATLKCYPIPRHDTVYWYQQGPGQDPQFLISFYEKMQSDKGSIPDRFSAQQFSDYHSELNMSSLELGDSALYFCASSLPGVETQYFGPGTRLLVL.

The rearrangement links TRBV6-1 to TRBJ1-6; 8 positions agree with TRBD1. Per the germline V gene, CDR1 is MNHNS and CDR2 is SASEGT. The CDR3 runs to 16 residues. The V gene end was trimmed by 0 bases and the J gene end by 8 bases; junction bases not matched to a gene: 6. CDR3 residues: CASSEAPGQGDSPLHF. The CDR3, as DNA: TGTGCCAGCAGTGAAGCACCAGGACAGGGAGATTCACCCCTCCACTTT.

The rearrangement uses TRBV7-2 and TRBJ1-1; D not resolved. Germline values: CDR1 SGHTA, CDR2 FQGNSA. Trimming took off 1 base at V and 0 bases at J, with 15 bases between the two ends. The CDR3 totals 17 residues. The CDR3 loop is CASSLGAGLGMNTEAFF. CDR3 nucleotide sequence: TGTGCCAGCAGCTTAGGGGCGGGTCTTGGAATGAACACTGAAGCTTTCTTT.

V gene TRBV10-1 combines with J gene TRBJ2-1, with 7 bases that match TRBD1. Germline CDR1 is WNHNN and CDR2 is SYGVQD (reference sequence). After removal of 8 bases from V and 4 bases from J, the junction contained 5 bases not matched to a gene. The CDR3 extends over 13 amino acids. The CDR3 reads CASRDSSYNEQFF. CDR3 in DNA: TGCGCCAGCCGGGACAGTTCGTACAATGAGCAGTTCTTC.

This clone was seen once. V is TRBV7-3 and J is TRBJ2-5; tentatively, D is TRBD2 (5 bases). Trimming left V 5 bases short and J 5 bases short, with 9 bases between. Germline-derived CDR1 and CDR2 are SGHTA and FQGTGA. The CDR3 has 12 amino acids. DNA of the CDR3: TGTGCCAGCAGCCGCGGCGGGGAGACCCAGTACTTC. As protein: CASSRGGETQYF.

The chain recombines TRBV7-6 with TRBJ1-2, with D hard to call. This CDR3 spans 12 amino acids. Between the trimmed V and J ends, which lost 7 bases and 4 bases, there was a span of 10 bases. Germline lookup yields CDR1 SGHVS and CDR2 FNYEAQ. The CDR3 nucleotides read TGTGCCAGCACCCCGAGCCTCTATGGCTACACCTTC. Its translation: CASTPSLYGYTF.

V and J are TRBV19 and TRBJ1-4; possible D gene TRBD1, 5 bases. Trimming removed 5 bases from V and 17 bases from J, with 39 bases in between. The CDR3 consists of 19 residues. Germline values: CDR1 LNHDA, CDR2 SQIVND (reference sequence). The CDR3 DNA follows: TGTGCCAGTAGTCAAGGAAAAGCAGAGCACCCAAGGGGCGCGAGAACTTGTTTTTTT. It is translated as CASSQGKAEHPRGARTCFF. Together with reference TRBV19 and TRBJ1-4, the CDR3 gives the full variable domain: DGGITQSPKYLFRKEGQNVTLSCEQNLNHDAMYWYRQDPGQGLRLIYYSQIVNDFQKGDIAEGYSVSREKKESFPLTVTSAQKNPTAFYLCASSQGKAEHPRGARTCFFGSGTQLSVL.